The sequence of this T cell receptor beta chain was determined in a study of T-cell reconstitution after alpha-beta-depleted transplantation in children. Unique molecular identifiers featured in how the TCRbeta library was prepared. TCRdb recomputed calls from the PCR reads with MiXCR, one row per CDR3 protein. The sample shows under 350,000 distinct CDR3 sequences, approximately 9.6% of them seen only once. The CDR3 is 14 amino acids. Germline-derived CDR1 and CDR2 are SEHNR and FQNEAQ (reference sequence). The V gene lost 5 bases and the J gene lost 2 bases, with 12 bases spanning the gap. The V call is TRBV7-9, the J call TRBJ2-5, with D uncertain. Sample: PBMCs from the stem cell graft donor, taken from the stem cell graft. This receptor was obtained from a human donor who donated a stem cell graft to a child with SCID. CDR3 sequence reads: CASSPPGSQETQYF. The CDR3 bases are TGTGCCAGCAGCCCTCCCGGATCGCAAGAGACCCAGTACTTC.